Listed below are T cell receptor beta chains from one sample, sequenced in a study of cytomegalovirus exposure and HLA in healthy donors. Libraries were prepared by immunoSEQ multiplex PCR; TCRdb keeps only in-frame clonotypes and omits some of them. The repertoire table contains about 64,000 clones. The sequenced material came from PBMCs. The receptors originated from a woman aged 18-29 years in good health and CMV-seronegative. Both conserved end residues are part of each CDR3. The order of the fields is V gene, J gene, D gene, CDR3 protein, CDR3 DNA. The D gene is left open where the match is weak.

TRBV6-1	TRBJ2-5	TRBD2	CASSDLATSGRARETQYF	TGTGCCAGCAGTGATTTAGCGACTAGCGGGAGGGCCCGGGAGACCCAGTACTTC
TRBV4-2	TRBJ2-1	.	CASSGPPSNEQFF	TGTGCCAGCAGCGGCCCCCCTAGCAATGAGCAGTTCTTC
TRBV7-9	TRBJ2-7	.	CASRPTWGSGHYEQYF	TGTGCCAGCAGACCAACGTGGGGAAGCGGGCACTACGAGCAGTACTTC
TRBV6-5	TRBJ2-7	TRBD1	CASSYRMDRVYEQYF	TGTGCCAGCAGTTACCGCATGGACAGGGTCTACGAGCAGTACTTC
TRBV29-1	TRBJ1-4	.	CSVYRVGKLFF	TGCAGCGTTTACAGGGTTGGGAAACTGTTTTTT
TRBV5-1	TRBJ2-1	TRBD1	CASRRQGAHNDEQFF	TGCGCCAGCAGAAGACAGGGGGCGCATAACGATGAGCAGTTCTTC
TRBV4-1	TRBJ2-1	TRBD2	CASSQDLWREGSYNEQFF	TGCGCCAGCAGCCAAGATCTTTGGCGGGAGGGCTCCTACAATGAGCAGTTCTTC
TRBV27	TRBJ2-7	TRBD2	CASSFLGLAGVGEQYF	TGTGCCAGCAGTTTCTTGGGACTAGCGGGAGTGGGAGAGCAGTACTTC
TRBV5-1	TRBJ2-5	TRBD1	CASSSGTEETQYF	TGCGCCAGCAGCTCCGGGACAGAAGAGACCCAGTACTTC
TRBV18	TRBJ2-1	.	CASSPTNTAEQFF	TGTGCCAGCTCACCAACAAATACAGCAGAGCAGTTCTTC
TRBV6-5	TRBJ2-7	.	CASSYSGHGYEQYF	TGTGCCAGCAGTTATTCCGGACACGGTTACGAGCAGTACTTC
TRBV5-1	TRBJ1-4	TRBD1	CASSRQGGQLREKLFF	TGCGCCAGCAGTCGACAGGGTGGCCAATTGCGGGAAAAACTGTTTTTT
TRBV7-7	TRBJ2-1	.	CASSLAGGEQFF	TGTGCTAGCAGCTTAGCTGGAGGCGAGCAGTTCTTC
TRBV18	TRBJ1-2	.	CASSPLQGGHTF	TGTGCCAGCTCACCACTACAGGGAGGGCACACCTTC
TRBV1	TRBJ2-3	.	CTSSQDPLAGGLPNEGRTDTQYF	TGCACCAGCAGCCAAGATCCCCTAGCGGGGGGGCTTCCTAATGAAGGGCGCACAGATACGCAGTATTTT
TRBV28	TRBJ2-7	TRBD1	CASSPPGTGGLREYF	TGTGCCAGCAGTCCCCCCGGGACAGGGGGCTTAAGGGAGTACTTC
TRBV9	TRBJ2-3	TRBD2	CASSSSGGAPDTQYF	TGTGCCAGCAGTTCTAGCGGGGGGGCCCCAGATACGCAGTATTTT
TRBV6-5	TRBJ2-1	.	CASSSSSWELGSEQFF	TGTGCCAGCAGTTCGTCCTCATGGGAGTTAGGTAGTGAGCAGTTCTTC
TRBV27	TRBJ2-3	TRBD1	CASSMTGGSIDTQYF	TGTGCCAGCAGTATGACAGGGGGGAGTATCGATACGCAGTATTTT
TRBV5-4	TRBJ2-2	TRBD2	CASSPSGRTAGELFF	TGTGCCAGCAGCCCCAGCGGGAGAACTGCCGGGGAGCTGTTTTTT
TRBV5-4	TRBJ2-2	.	CASSLDRVGELFF	TGTGCCAGCAGCTTGGACAGGGTAGGGGAGCTGTTTTTT
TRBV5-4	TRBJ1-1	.	CASSLAGTEAYTEAFF	TGTGCCAGCAGCTTGGCGGGAACGGAAGCTTACACTGAAGCTTTCTTT